This section outlines one TCR beta chain sequence together with its context. The specificity of this receptor is unknown. No much larger clone exists at a distance of one base, and base qualities are not known. Each collaborating institution followed its own protocols to collect whole blood in K2EDTA tubes. Collaborator samples were shipped for TCRbeta analysis as frozen whole blood, isolated PBMCs, or DNA extracted from either sample type. The sample is drawn from a study of blood T cell repertoires in COVID-19 (dated by TCRdb to about 2020). About the investigation overall: Samples from collaborators originated in the United States, Italy and Spain and spanned both the acute and convalescent phases of COVID-19. The prospective study material was composed of cDNA or gDNA derived from T cells, B-cell-depleted T cells, or PBMCs. Subjects who had been exposed to COVID-19, were actively infected with it, or had recovered from it provided the deeply sampled blood TCRbeta repertoires that made up the dataset. The repertoires were made available in a free public database intended to serve as a resource for research on the immune response to SARS-CoV-2. Samples were obtained from the ongoing ImmuneRACE study (first 160 participants) and from over 1,000 subjects provided by 6 global collaborators. Nearly every sample came with metadata listing a de-identified subject ID, COVID-19 status, age in years and sex. Where available, HLA class I and class II types were obtained from metadata supplied by the sample provider rather than from assay-based typing. General conclusions and limits of the study: How much clinical and demographic metadata was included differed by source and by participant, and the metadata was provided uncurated.

TCRbeta CDR3 regions were amplified from genomic DNA by means of the immunoSEQ Assay, a bias-controlled multiplex PCR. In the source study's methods: The number of nucleated cells in each sample was estimated by amplification of reference gene primers within the assay. To quantify the absolute abundance of each unique TCRbeta CDR3 rearrangement, sequence reads were collapsed and filtered. Productive Simpson clonality was computed per sample as the square root of Simpson's diversity index over productive rearrangements. TCRdb took over this immuneACCESS table, retaining in-frame rearrangements with V and J assigned. Such tables are incomplete; in checked studies, under half of the missing clones stem from an unresolved V gene, and the remainder is unexplained. V, J and clone size were drawn from that table, and D and trimming were deduced from the DNA. This sample is represented by about 60,000 clones; 87% of them were singletons. The top ten clonotypes cover 10% of the sample.

After removal of 10 bases from V and 8 bases from J, the junction retains 10 bases not matched to a gene. The CDR3, cysteine through phenylalanine, is 13 amino acids long. Of all the DNA, just the CDR3 is kept, 39 bases in frame from base 1. Looking up the germline V gene (reference sequence) yields CDR1 LNHDA and CDR2 SQIVND. This sequence uses TRBV19 and TRBJ1-2; 10 of the junction bases match TRBD1. Sequencing was done on a sample of peripheral blood. This receptor was taken from a human donor with acute or convalescent COVID-19. The donor label of this sample is uncertain. The CDR3 corresponds to CATGTGAPSGYTF. The nucleotide sequence is TGTGCCACCGGGACAGGGGCTCCCAGCGGCTACACCTTC.